These 18 T cell receptor beta chains were all obtained from the same sample, sequenced in a study of T cells in localized non-small cell lung cancer. Profiled with immunoSEQ multiplex PCR; TCRdb holds only in-frame clones, not every one. The repertoire holds roughly 900 clones, with roughly a fifth as singletons. The source was normal lung tissue next to the tumor, collected before any cancer treatment. Receptors originate from a man aged 40 to 70 with stage III squamous cell lung carcinoma.

By share, this clone ranks as large. The chain uses TRBV11-3 and TRBJ2-2; 9 bases line up with TRBD2. The CDR3 extends over 15 amino acids. Trimming took 5 bases from V and 6 from J; bases not matched to a gene: 7. Per the germline V gene, CDR1 is SGHNT and CDR2 is YENEEA. As DNA, the CDR3 is TGTGCCAGCAGCCCCGGGACTAGCTTTTCCGGGGAGCTGTTTTTT. Translated: CASSPGTSFSGELFF.

The V gene is TRBV19, the J gene TRBJ2-4; D is undetermined. CDR1 and CDR2 (germline): LNHDA, SQIVND (reference sequence). The length of the CDR3 is 13 residues. The V and J ends lost 5 bases and 8 bases respectively, with 13 bases between them. CDR3 bases: TGTGCCAGTAGTCTCGGAACATACGACATTCAGTACTTC. Its protein product is CASSLGTYDIQYF. Drawing the rest from reference TRBV19 and TRBJ2-4, the complete variable domain is DGGITQSPKYLFRKEGQNVTLSCEQNLNHDAMYWYRQDPGQGLRLIYYSQIVNDFQKGDIAEGYSVSREKKESFPLTVTSAQKNPTAFYLCASSLGTYDIQYFGAGTRLSVL.

This clone was seen more than once but under ten times. The chain couples TRBV11-3 to TRBJ2-3; 8 nucleotides line up with TRBD1. V trimming: 3 bases; J trimming: 3 bases; junction bases outside the gene matches: 2. The CDR3 is made up of 14 amino acids. Per the germline V gene, CDR1 is SGHNT and CDR2 is YENEEA. The CDR3 protein is CASSLTGETDTQYF. DNA of the CDR3: TGTGCCAGCAGCTTGACAGGGGAGACAGATACGCAGTATTTT.

This clone appeared a few times. The chain uses TRBV11-3 and TRBJ2-3, with TRBD2 matching over 12 bases. The CDR3 has 17 amino acids. In germline, CDR1 is SGHNT, CDR2 YENEEA. Trimming at V came to 3 bases and at J to 8 bases, leaving 12 bases not matched to a gene. The CDR3 spells CASSLALAGGPRATQYF. CDR3 nucleotides: TGTGCCAGCAGCTTGGCCCTAGCGGGAGGGCCCCGGGCTACGCAGTATTTT.

The CDR3 nucleotides are TGTGCCAGCAGCGTAACGGCCCCGGGCGAGCAGTACTTC. This translates into CASSVTAPGEQYF. This chain joins TRBV9 and TRBJ2-7; unclear D gene. V lost 1 base to trimming and J lost 6 bases, with 11 bases between them. CDR1 SGDLS and CDR2 YYNGEE come from the germline V gene. This CDR3 has 13 amino acids.

This clone was seen a few times. The chain links TRBV6-8 to TRBJ1-5; D not certain. This CDR3 is built from 15 residues. The germline gives CDR1 MNHGY, CDR2 SAAAGT. Trimming removed 6 bases at V and 4 bases at J, with 16 bases between. In DNA, the CDR3 is TGTGCCAGCAGCCCCGGGTGGGGTTCTAATCAGCCCCAGCATTTT. Protein: CASSPGWGSNQPQHF.

There are a few counts of this clone. The V gene is TRBV5-1, the J gene TRBJ1-1; 11 bases match TRBD1. The CDR3 consists of 17 residues. The junction had 8 bases not matched to a gene; V was cut back by 0 bases and J by 4 bases. In germline, CDR1 is SGHRS, CDR2 YFSETQ. The CDR3 DNA reads as TGCGCCAGCAGCTTGGCCGGACAGGGGGCTAAATTCACTGAAGCTTTCTTT. Encoded protein: CASSLAGQGAKFTEAFF.

The chain uses TRBV7-8 and TRBJ1-2; no clear D. In germline, CDR1 is SGHVS, CDR2 FQNEAQ. The CDR3 sequence is 13 residues long. The ends were cut back, 6 bases at V and 2 bases at J, with 10 bases in the middle. The CDR3 coding sequence is TGTGCCAGCAGTCCTCAGACGAACTATGGCTACACCTTC. It translates to CASSPQTNYGYTF.

V is TRBV11-3 and J is TRBJ1-5; D possibly corresponds to TRBD1 (6 bases). In germline, CDR1 is SGHNT, CDR2 YENEEA. The V end was cut by 0 bases, the J end by 4 bases, with 13 bases between. The CDR3 loop spans 16 amino acids. This CDR3 reads CASSLEQGIGNQPQHF. The CDR3 DNA reads TGTGCCAGCAGCTTAGAACAGGGAATTGGGAATCAGCCCCAGCATTTT.

By frequency in the sample, this clone is large (0.1 to 1%). This sequence joins TRBV10-3 and TRBJ1-1, with 7 bases identical to TRBD1. Germline loops: CDR1 ENHRY, CDR2 SYGVKD. This CDR3 region has 15 residues. The V and J ends lost 0 bases and 3 bases, in that order; junction bases with no gene match: 4. CDR3 protein: CAISESQGVDTEAFF. The CDR3 DNA reads TGTGCCATCAGTGAGTCGCAGGGGGTCGACACTGAAGCTTTCTTT.

The table lists this clone with a few counts. The chain is built from TRBV11-3 and TRBJ2-7, with 9 bases fitting TRBD2. The germline gives CDR1 SGHNT, CDR2 YENEEA. The CDR3 sequence is 16 residues long. V lost 0 bases to trimming and J lost 1 base; unmatched junction nucleotides: 4. The DNA of the CDR3 is TGTGCCAGCAGCTTAGAAGCGGGGGGTATATCCTACGAGCAGTACTTC. As protein: CASSLEAGGISYEQYF. The full variable domain, with the rest looked up from reference TRBV11-3 and TRBJ2-7, is EAGVVQSPRYKIIEKKQPVAFWCNPISGHNTLYWYLQNLGQGPELLIRYENEEAVDDSQLPKDRFSAERLKGVDSTLKIQPAELGDSAVYLCASSLEAGGISYEQYFGPGTRLTVT.

This clone has a single count. This sequence joins TRBV29-1 and TRBJ2-5; D is unclear. CDR1 and CDR2 from the germline V gene are SQVTM and ANQGSEA. Trimming removed 1 base from V and 4 bases from J, with 10 bases in between. This CDR3 comprises 13 residues. CDR3 DNA sequence: TGCAGCGTTGAAGCGACGTTGGGAGAGACCCAGTACTTC. This gives the protein CSVEATLGETQYF.

This rearrangement joins TRBV6-8 to TRBJ1-2; the D is unclear. The CDR3 extends over 14 amino acids. Deletions cut 7 bases from V and 0 bases from J, with 12 bases between. Germline V gene lookup returns CDR1 MNHGY and CDR2 SAAAGT. The CDR3 nucleotides read TGTGCCAGCATCAAGGCCGGGACTAACTATGGCTACACCTTC. Translated: CASIKAGTNYGYTF.

The V call is TRBV10-2, the J call TRBJ1-5; D not certain. The CDR3 loop spans 17 amino acids. The germline V gene has CDR1 WSHSY and CDR2 SAAADI. The V and J ends lost 0 bases and 3 bases respectively, with 15 bases between them. The DNA for the CDR3 is TGCGCCAGCAGTGAGTCGCCCTATAGGCTCCACAATCAGCCCCAGCATTTT. The encoded protein is CASSESPYRLHNQPQHF.

The chain recombines TRBV11-3 with TRBJ2-3; D ambiguous. V lost 1 base, J lost 6 bases, and 11 bases lay in between. The CDR3 spans 14 residues. CDR1 is SGHNT, CDR2 YENEEA, per germline. DNA of the CDR3: TGTGCCAGCAGCTTAGTAGGGTCGGTGGATACGCAGTATTTT. Translating it yields CASSLVGSVDTQYF.

This clone was found a few times. The CDR3, as DNA: TGTGCCAGTAGTCCTGGGCGCACCGGGGAGCTGTTTTTT. Translation: CASSPGRTGELFF. V is TRBV19 and J is TRBJ2-2; no reliable D call. CDR3 length: 13 residues. Trimming pared 5 bases from V and 4 bases from J, leaving 8 bases between. The germline CDR1 and CDR2 sequences are LNHDA and SQIVND (reference sequence). Filled out from reference TRBV19 and TRBJ2-2, the complete variable domain reads DGGITQSPKYLFRKEGQNVTLSCEQNLNHDAMYWYRQDPGQGLRLIYYSQIVNDFQKGDIAEGYSVSREKKESFPLTVTSAQKNPTAFYLCASSPGRTGELFFGEGSRLTVL.

J is TRBJ1-1 and V is TRBV5-1; 8 bases map to TRBD1. The germline V gene has CDR1 SGHRS and CDR2 YFSETQ. This CDR3 is 15 amino acids long. V lost 5 bases to trimming and J lost 1 base; unmatched junction nucleotides: 7. The CDR3 coding sequence is TGCGCCAGCAGTAAAAGACAGGGGACGAACACTGAAGCTTTCTTT. Its translation: CASSKRQGTNTEAFF.

In its sample, this clone was seen a few times. The chain joins TRBV11-3 to TRBJ1-1; D is undetermined. The CDR3 has 16 amino acids. Germline V gene data show CDR1 as SGHNT and CDR2 as YENEEA. Trimming cost V 5 bases and J 3 bases, with 19 bases left between them. CDR3 amino acids: CASSPSMGVEYTEAFF. The CDR3 nucleotides read TGTGCCAGCAGCCCCTCCATGGGAGTGGAGTACACTGAAGCTTTCTTT.